Below are 12 T cell receptor beta chains sequenced from a single sample in a study of cytomegalovirus exposure and HLA in healthy donors. The PCR employed 60 Vbeta primers together with 13 Jbeta primers. The data were produced by immunoSEQ multiplex PCR, yet TCRdb's version contains in-frame clones alone and is incomplete. The table records about 150,000 clones, roughly 72% of them present only once. What was sequenced was PBMCs. These receptors all stem from a man aged 40-49 years in good health and CMV-seronegative.

This clone was counted once. This rearrangement joins TRBV27 to TRBJ1-4; D is possibly TRBD1 (5 bases). Germline CDR1 and CDR2: MNHEY and SMNVEV (reference sequence). This CDR3 comprises 14 residues. V shed 6 bases and J shed 6 bases, with 14 bases lying between them. CDR3 region: CASRPSGGDEKLFF. CDR3 coding DNA: TGTGCCAGCAGACCATCCGGAGGGGATGAAAAACTGTTTTTT.

V is TRBV5-1 and J is TRBJ2-7; a possible D gene is TRBD1 (9 bases). V gave up 4 bases and J gave up 4 bases, with 18 bases separating them. The CDR3 totals 15 residues. Germline loops: CDR1 SGHRS, CDR2 YFSETQ. The CDR3 coding sequence is TGCGCCAGCAGCCCGGGAGGGACAGGGACTTACGAGCAGTACTTC. Protein product: CASSPGGTGTYEQYF.

The chain is built from TRBV15 and TRBJ1-1; 11 bases agree with TRBD1. The V gene end was trimmed by 2 bases and the J gene end by 5 bases; junction bases not matched to a gene: 7. The CDR3 is 16 amino acids. Germline values: CDR1 LNHNV, CDR2 YYDKDF (reference sequence). The CDR3 DNA reads as TGTGCCACCAGCAGATTAATAGGACAGGGGGCTACTGAAGCTTTCTTT. Translation: CATSRLIGQGATEAFF.

This clone was counted between two and nine times. The CDR3 sequence: CASRHGGSLQNIQYF. CDR3 nucleotide sequence: TGTGCCAGCAGACACGGAGGGAGTCTGCAAAACATTCAGTACTTC. The chain is built from TRBV28 and TRBJ2-4; TRBD2 is a possible D gene (6 bases). The CDR3 runs to 15 residues. Trimming took 6 bases from V and 5 from J, leaving 17 bases between them. Germline V gene lookup returns CDR1 MDHEN and CDR2 SYDVKM.

V gene TRBV9 combines with J gene TRBJ1-4; D is undetermined. The V end lost 0 bases, the J end lost 3 bases, and 9 bases lay between the germline ends. The CDR3 is 15 residues long. Germline CDR1 reads SGDLS; CDR2 reads YYNGEE. CDR3 nucleotides: TGTGCCAGCAGCGTAGCGGTCGCCTCTAATGAAAAACTGTTTTTT. Its translation: CASSVAVASNEKLFF.

This clone has just one count. The rearrangement joins TRBV28 to TRBJ2-7; 10 positions agree with TRBD2. J lost 3 bases, V lost 5 bases, and 10 bases had no gene match. CDR3 length: 16 residues. Germline CDR1 MDHEN, CDR2 SYDVKM. CDR3 protein: CASSPSPWTSGYEQYF. DNA for the CDR3: TGTGCCAGCAGTCCATCCCCCTGGACTAGCGGCTACGAGCAGTACTTC.

This clone appeared a few times. V gene TRBV11-1 combines with J gene TRBJ2-3; a possible D gene is TRBD1 (5 bases). V lost 1 base and J lost 1, with 9 bases in between. Germline V gene lookup returns CDR1 SGHAT and CDR2 FQDESV (reference sequence). The CDR3 is made up of 15 amino acids. CDR3 nucleotides: TGTGCCAGCAGCTTAGACGCCAGGGGCACAGATACGCAGTATTTT. Protein product: CASSLDARGTDTQYF. The variable domain in full, with the rest retrieved from reference TRBV11-1 and TRBJ2-3, is EAEVAQSPRYKITEKSQAVAFWCDPISGHATLYWYRQILGQGPELLVQFQDESVVDDSQLPKDRFSAERLKGVDSTLKIQPAELGDSAMYLCASSLDARGTDTQYFGPGTRLTVL.

This chain links TRBV6-4 with TRBJ1-1, with D uncertain. The CDR3 length is 13 residues. Germline CDR1 and CDR2: MRHNA and SNTAGT. V was cut by 2 bases and J by 4 bases, with 8 bases left in between. The CDR3 loop is CASSDRESTEAFF. Written as DNA, the CDR3 is TGTGCCAGCAGTGACCGGGAATCCACTGAAGCTTTCTTT.

The gene calls are TRBV9 and TRBJ2-3; D is uncertain. CDR3 length: 14 amino acids. The V end lost 0 bases, the J end lost 4 bases, and 9 bases lay between the germline ends. Per germline, CDR1 SGDLS and CDR2 YYNGEE. CDR3 sequence reads: CASSVEFRADTQYF. CDR3 coding DNA: TGTGCCAGCAGCGTAGAGTTTCGAGCAGATACGCAGTATTTT.

The rearrangement links TRBV2 to TRBJ1-1, with 7 bases lining up with TRBD1. CDR1 and CDR2 (germline): SNHLY, FYNNEI. There are 17 residues in the CDR3. V dropped 4 bases and J dropped 2; count of bases not matched to a gene: 13. The CDR3 sequence is CASSAFQGVVANTEAFF. The CDR3 DNA sequence: TGTGCCAGCAGTGCGTTTCAGGGGGTTGTTGCAAACACTGAAGCTTTCTTT.

This clone was recorded a few times. This rearrangement joins TRBV6-1 to TRBJ2-2, with 10 bases identical to TRBD2. The CDR3 runs to 16 residues. The germline V gene has CDR1 MNHNS and CDR2 SASEGT. Trimming removed 1 base from V and 6 bases from J; junction bases left unmatched: 5. The CDR3 protein is CASSEGKRGGPGELFF. The CDR3 DNA is TGTGCCAGCAGTGAAGGAAAGCGGGGGGGCCCCGGGGAGCTGTTTTTT.

The CDR3 loop is CASSDPTGQGWDEQYF. DNA for the CDR3: TGTGCCAGCAGTGACCCGACCGGACAGGGTTGGGACGAGCAGTACTTC. The V call is TRBV25-1, the J call TRBJ2-7, with 8 bases fitting TRBD1. Per the germline V gene, CDR1 is MGHDK and CDR2 is SYGVNS. The CDR3 is 16 amino acids. J was trimmed by 5 bases and V by 3 bases; bases with no gene match: 12.